Listed below are T cell receptor beta chains from one sample, sequenced in a study of CD8 T cells in Susac syndrome. TCRdb passed the immunoSEQ multiplex PCR reads through MiXCR, listing each CDR3 protein once. The table records about 190,000 distinct CDR3 sequences, about 95% of them present only once. Sequencing was done on a sample of CD8+ T cells from PBMCs. Receptors were obtained from a human donor with Susac syndrome. CDR3s leave out the opening cysteine and the closing phenylalanine or tryptophan.

v_gene: TRBV7-2; len: 14; CDR3aa: ASSLVAGASTDTQY
v_gene: TRBV29-1; len: 11; CDR3aa: SVEGGQGNEQF
v_gene: TRBV27; len: 13; CDR3aa: ASSPLQGAPGEQY
v_gene: TRBV9; len: 11; CDR3aa: ASSVGGHGELF
v_gene: TRBV5-1; len: 12; CDR3aa: ASSWAGNENEQF
v_gene: TRBV9; len: 14; CDR3aa: ASSVVHSQNTGELF
v_gene: TRBV6-5; len: 13; CDR3aa: ASSSLAGAWDEQF
v_gene: TRBV10-3; len: 13; CDR3aa: AISESTPGGTEAF
v_gene: TRBV12-5; len: 13; CDR3aa: ASGSTPAGFYGYT
v_gene: TRBV20-1; len: 14; CDR3aa: SARWGRGPGNQPQH
v_gene: TRBV24-1; len: 15; CDR3aa: ATSPRRGEGLYNEQF
v_gene: TRBV4-1; len: 11; CDR3aa: ASSQALAGDQY
v_gene: TRBV7-2; len: 14; CDR3aa: ASSLPGAQNTGELF
v_gene: TRBV11-2; len: 12; CDR3aa: ATSRVTYNSPLH
v_gene: TRBV7-8; len: 11; CDR3aa: ASSPSVGNEQF
v_gene: TRBV28; len: 14; CDR3aa: ASSLRLAGGTDTQY
v_gene: TRBV21-1; len: 15; CDR3aa: ASSKARLGGPGTEAF
v_gene: TRBV7-8; len: 14; CDR3aa: ASSSGVGTGDAEQY